The T cell receptor beta chain described here comes from a study of blood T cell repertoires in COVID-19. Using immunoSEQ multiplex PCR, the repertoire was profiled, and TCRdb retains in-frame clones only, with some absent. In the table there are 150,000 to 200,000 clones, under 85% of which are singletons. V lost 2 bases and J lost 1, with 5 bases in between. Germline values: CDR1 SGHVS, CDR2 FQNEAQ. The CDR3 is 13 amino acids. The V and J genes are TRBV7-8 and TRBJ1-2; no clear D gene. This TCR was sampled from a man in his fifties who had recovered from COVID-19. The sequenced material came from PBMCs or T cells enriched from blood (not recorded which). The CDR3 DNA is TGTGCCAGCAGCTTACAGAATAACTATGGCTACACCTTC. Its translation is CASSLQNNYGYTF.